These 32 T cell receptor beta chains share one sample of origin, sequenced in a study of human T cells and chemical hapten exposure. TCRdb reprocessed the RACE reads via MiXCR and lists one record per CDR3 protein. The table shows 85,000 to 100,000 distinct CDR3 sequences, with approximately 11% occurring only once. This sample's time point: pre-sensitization, week 0. The treatment was: therapeutic diphenylcyclopropenone sensitization with weekly scalp DPC. Sequenced here: whole blood, sampled in connection with sensitization to the hapten diphenylcyclopropenone (DPC). The receptors derive from a woman aged 55-69 years with alopecia areata. Some clones in this sample may be carry-over from other donors' samples.

This clonotype was detected ten times or more. J is TRBJ2-7 and V is TRBV5-8; TRBD2 aligns across 15 bases. The germline V gene encodes CDR1 SGHTS and CDR2 YDEGEE. The CDR3 spans 15 residues. V dropped 5 bases and J dropped 4; count of bases not matched to a gene: 4. This chain's CDR3 is CASRSGTSGGYEQYF. For the CDR3, the DNA is TGTGCCAGCAGATCCGGGACTAGCGGGGGGTACGAGCAGTACTTC.

The rearrangement uses TRBV7-2 and TRBJ1-3; D unclear. CDR1 SGHTA and CDR2 FQGNSA come from the germline V gene. There are 15 residues in the CDR3. The ends were cut back, 8 bases at V and 1 base at J, with 15 bases in the middle. This chain's CDR3 is CASGTEAQSGNTIYF. The CDR3 DNA sequence: TGTGCCAGCGGAACCGAGGCACAGTCTGGAAACACCATATATTTT.

This clonotype was detected ten times or more. V is TRBV7-9 and J is TRBJ1-2; D unresolved. The CDR3 consists of 14 residues. CDR1 is SEHNR and CDR2 is FQNEAQ in the germline V gene (reference sequence). V lost 1 base and J 3 bases, leaving 9 bases between the germline ends. In nucleotides, the CDR3 is TGTGCCAGCAGCTTAGACTCGAAATACTATGGCTACACCTTC. Its translation: CASSLDSKYYGYTF.

Ten or more counts support this clonotype. The V gene is TRBV20-1, the J gene TRBJ2-7, with no clear D. CDR3 length: 12 residues. The germline V gene has CDR1 DFQATT and CDR2 SNEGSKA (reference sequence). Between the trimmed V and J ends, which lost 1 base and 3 bases, there was a span of 7 bases. In DNA form, the CDR3 reads TGCAGTGCTAGAGGAGGAGTCTACGAGCAGTACTTC. It encodes CSARGGVYEQYF.

In its sample, this clonotype was seen a few times. The V gene is TRBV4-1, the J gene TRBJ1-2; possible D gene TRBD1, 5 bases. Germline assignment: CDR1 MGHRA and CDR2 YSYEKL. V was pared by 0 bases and J by 8 bases, with 16 bases between. This CDR3 spans 15 amino acids. CDR3 nucleotides: TGCGCCAGCAGCCAAGATGACGGGGCACGCCGGGGCTACACCTTC. Translating it yields CASSQDDGARRGYTF.

This clonotype was detected ten times or more. This chain uses TRBV24-1 with TRBJ2-7; D ambiguous. Germline CDR1 reads KGHDR; CDR2 reads SFDVKD. CDR3 size: 12 residues. The V and J ends lost 8 bases and 0 bases respectively, with 7 bases between them. The CDR3 DNA reads TGTGCCACCAAGGGCAGCTCCTACGAGCAGTACTTC. Its translation: CATKGSSYEQYF.

Ten or more counts support this clonotype. This chain joins TRBV11-1 and TRBJ2-7; no definite D call. The V and J ends lost 4 bases and 5 bases respectively, with 18 bases between them. Germline CDR1 is SGHAT and CDR2 is FQDESV (reference sequence). This CDR3 contains 15 residues. Here the CDR3 DNA reads TGTGCCAGCAGCTCAACGACGGTCCTCACAAACGAGCAGTACTTC. This translates into CASSSTTVLTNEQYF.

This clonotype was seen at least ten times. This chain connects TRBV7-2 to TRBJ1-1; tentative D call: TRBD1 (6 bases). Per germline, CDR1 SGHTA and CDR2 FQGNSA. The V gene lost 2 bases and the J gene lost 8 bases, with 21 bases spanning the gap. The CDR3 extends over 16 amino acids. DNA for the CDR3: TGTGCCAGCAGCTTAATCCATTCGACACAGGGCCTCGAAGCTTTCTTT. This encodes CASSLIHSTQGLEAFF.

Ten or more counts support this clonotype. This chain links TRBV7-8 with TRBJ2-5, with 9 bases identical to TRBD2. CDR1 and CDR2 (germline): SGHVS, FQNEAQ. This CDR3 spans 15 amino acids. After removal of 2 bases from V and 5 bases from J, the junction contained 6 bases not matched to a gene. CDR3 sequence (DNA): TGTGCCAGCAGCTTACCCGTCGGGACTAGCGAGACCCAGTACTTC. Protein: CASSLPVGTSETQYF.

This clonotype was counted between two and nine times. The chain has TRBV5-1 and TRBJ2-2; 8 bases fit TRBD1. V dropped 4 bases and J dropped 5; count of bases not matched to a gene: 13. CDR3 size: 17 residues. The germline V gene encodes CDR1 SGHRS and CDR2 YFSETQ. The CDR3, as DNA: TGCGCCAGCAGCACAGGGCACCCGGGACAGGCTACCGGGGAGCTGTTTTTT. Amino acid sequence: CASSTGHPGQATGELFF.

In the case of this clonotype: A read error may be the cause here, since a much bigger clone is one base away. The V gene is TRBV7-9, the J gene TRBJ1-2; maybe TRBD1 (5 bases). Germline assignment: CDR1 SEHNR and CDR2 FQNEAQ (reference sequence). V was cut by 3 bases and J by 0 bases, with 14 bases left in between. This CDR3 comprises 16 residues. CDR3 nucleotides: TGTGCCAGCAGCTTGGGGGGAGCCAGCTCTAACTATGGCTACACCTTC. Translated, it gives CASSLGGASSNYGYTF.

This clonotype turned up a few times. The chain carries TRBV19 and TRBJ1-2; D is uncertain. Germline CDR1 reads LNHDA; CDR2 reads SQIVND (reference sequence). The CDR3 has 11 amino acids. The CDR3 coding sequence is TGTGCGGTAAAGGGTTCGTATGGCTACACCTTC. Translated, it gives CAVKGSYGYTF.

Only a few counts were recorded for this clonotype. The rearrangement uses TRBV5-1 and TRBJ2-1; a possible D gene is TRBD2 (7 bases). Trimming shortened V by 1 base and J by 1 base, and 15 bases separated the two germline ends. Germline-derived CDR1 and CDR2 are SGHRS and YFSETQ. This CDR3 region has 17 residues. CDR3 loop: CASSLPIQGGSYNEQFF. As DNA, the CDR3 is TGCGCCAGCAGCTTGCCTATACAGGGAGGGTCCTACAATGAGCAGTTCTTC.

In this sample, this clonotype turned up many times. Germline and junction disagree at one end, which may indicate a read error. V usage is TRBV30 and J usage is TRBJ1-3; D gene uncertain. CDR1 and CDR2 from the germline V gene are GTSNPN and SVGIG (reference sequence). This CDR3 comprises 12 residues. The CDR3 DNA is TGTGCCTGGAGAAGCTCTGAAAACACCATATATTTT. Translating gives CAWRSSENTIYF.

This clonotype was seen ten or more times. The chain joins TRBV4-1 to TRBJ2-7; TRBD2 might be the D (5 bases). The CDR3 consists of 15 residues. Per the germline V gene, CDR1 is MGHRA and CDR2 is YSYEKL. V lost 1 base, J lost 2 bases, and 12 bases lay in between. The CDR3 nucleotides read TGCGCCAGCAGCCAAGCGTTTTCGGGAACCTACGAGCAGTACTTC. Protein product: CASSQAFSGTYEQYF.

This clonotype has only a few counts. The J gene is TRBJ2-1, the V gene TRBV3-1, with 9 nucleotides matching TRBD2. CDR1 LGHDT and CDR2 YNNKEL come from the germline V gene (reference sequence). CDR3 length: 15 amino acids. The ends lost 4 bases at V and 5 bases at J; junction bases unmatched: 6. CDR3 sequence reads: CASSRRLAANNEQFF. Here the CDR3 DNA reads TGTGCCAGCAGCCGGAGACTAGCGGCTAACAATGAGCAGTTCTTC.

The V and J genes are TRBV7-9 and TRBJ2-7; D remains ambiguous. Germline CDR1 reads SEHNR; CDR2 reads FQNEAQ (reference sequence). Trimming took off 1 base at V and 6 bases at J, with 7 bases between the two ends. The CDR3 runs to 12 residues. CDR3 sequence reads: CASSLEAGEQYF. The CDR3 region has the DNA TGTGCCAGCAGCTTAGAAGCAGGCGAGCAGTACTTC.

The genes are TRBV20-1 and TRBJ1-5; possible D gene TRBD1, 5 bases. The CDR3 runs to 13 residues. Trimming took off 5 bases at V and 3 bases at J, with 11 bases between the two ends. Germline CDR1 and CDR2: DFQATT and SNEGSKA (reference sequence). The DNA for the CDR3 is TGCAGTGCTTTGACAGACCACAATCAGCCCCAGCATTTT. Its translation: CSALTDHNQPQHF.

This chain links TRBV7-9 with TRBJ2-1; D gene ambiguous. V gave up 7 bases and J gave up 9 bases, with 16 bases separating them. This CDR3 has 13 amino acids. CDR1 SEHNR and CDR2 FQNEAQ come from the germline V gene (reference sequence). As DNA, the CDR3 is TGTGCCAGCACCCAGTCCGGGTCGAGTGAGCAGTTCTTC. Its protein product is CASTQSGSSEQFF. The entire variable domain, with the rest obtained from reference TRBV7-9 and TRBJ2-1, is as follows: DTGVSQNPRHKITKRGQNVTFRCDPISEHNRLYWYRQTLGQGPEFLTYFQNEAQLEKSRLLSDRFSAERPKGSFSTLEIQRTEQGDSAMYLCASTQSGSSEQFFGPGTRLTVL.

The sample holds a few counts of this clonotype. The genes are TRBV14 and TRBJ1-1, with no clear D. Germline CDR1 and CDR2: SGHDN and FVKESK. V lost 5 bases, J lost 3 bases, and 10 bases lay in between. CDR3 size: 13 residues. In nucleotides, the CDR3 is TGTGCCAGCAGCGCTTTCCCGGACACTGAAGCTTTCTTT. It translates to CASSAFPDTEAFF.

This clonotype appeared many times. This sequence joins TRBV5-4 and TRBJ2-3, with no clear D. The CDR3 is 15 residues long. Germline-derived CDR1 and CDR2 are SGHNT and YYREEE (reference sequence). V was cut by 0 bases and J by 2 bases, with 10 bases left in between. CDR3 protein: CASSLVQASTDTQYF. CDR3 coding DNA: TGTGCCAGCAGCTTGGTTCAGGCCTCCACAGATACGCAGTATTTT.

The sample holds a few counts of this clonotype. The CDR3 spells CASSLEGGPSYEQYF. DNA of the CDR3: TGTGCCAGCAGTTTAGAGGGGGGCCCGTCCTACGAGCAGTACTTC. The V call is TRBV12-3 or TRBV12-4, the J call TRBJ2-7, with D possibly being TRBD1 or TRBD2 (6 bases each). The ends were cut back, 1 base at V and 1 base at J, with 11 bases in the middle. There are 15 residues in the CDR3.

This clonotype turned up a few times. The rearrangement joins TRBV5-1 to TRBJ2-2; D not resolved. This CDR3 is built from 14 residues. Between the trimmed V and J ends, which lost 0 bases and 4 bases, there was a span of 7 bases. Germline V gene data show CDR1 as SGHRS and CDR2 as YFSETQ. CDR3 sequence: CASSLASSTGELFF. The CDR3 DNA reads as TGCGCCAGCAGCTTGGCATCCTCCACCGGGGAGCTGTTTTTT. Based on the CDR3 plus reference TRBV5-1 and TRBJ2-2, the full variable domain is KAGVTQTPRYLIKTRGQQVTLSCSPISGHRSVSWYQQTPGQGLQFLFEYFSETQRNKGNFPGRFSGRQFSNSRSEMNVSTLELGDSALYLCASSLASSTGELFFGEGSRLTVL.

At least ten counts were recorded for this clonotype. This chain connects TRBV10-2 to TRBJ2-3, with unresolved D. Between the trimmed V and J ends, which lost 8 bases and 8 bases, there was a span of 11 bases. The CDR3 runs to 11 residues. Germline loops: CDR1 WSHSY, CDR2 SAAADI. The CDR3 sequence is CASVPRSTQYF. The CDR3 nucleotides read TGCGCCAGCGTGCCGCGGAGTACGCAGTATTTT.

The chain uses TRBV6-5 and TRBJ2-5; TRBD1 or TRBD2 may be the D gene (6 bases each). Trimming pared 8 bases from V and 4 bases from J, leaving 20 bases between. The length of the CDR3 is 15 residues. Germline V gene lookup returns CDR1 MNHEY and CDR2 SVGAGI. This CDR3 reads CASHYQEGVGETQYF. CDR3 bases: TGTGCCAGCCACTACCAGGAGGGGGTTGGAGAGACCCAGTACTTC.

The table lists this clonotype with many counts. V gene TRBV10-3 combines with J gene TRBJ2-7, with D hard to call. CDR3 length: 16 residues. V was trimmed by 3 bases and J by 0 bases, leaving 15 bases between them. CDR1 and CDR2 (germline): ENHRY, SYGVKD. The CDR3 region has the DNA TGTGCCATCAGTGACTCCGGCGCGGCAATCTCCTACGAGCAGTACTTC. Translating it yields CAISDSGAAISYEQYF.

V usage is TRBV5-1 and J usage is TRBJ2-3, with 12 bases lining up with TRBD2. The germline gives CDR1 SGHRS, CDR2 YFSETQ. The junction had 0 bases not matched to a gene; V was cut back by 3 bases and J by 1 base. The CDR3 spans 15 residues. The CDR3 DNA is TGCGCCAGCAGCTGGACTAGCGGGGGCACAGATACGCAGTATTTT. It specifies CASSWTSGGTDTQYF.

This clonotype was picked up a small number of times. The rearrangement uses TRBV5-1 and TRBJ2-5, with D tentatively TRBD1 (5 bases). This CDR3 has 15 amino acids. Germline V gene data show CDR1 as SGHRS and CDR2 as YFSETQ. V lost 3 bases, J lost 2 bases, and 14 bases lay in between. The CDR3 bases are TGCGCCAGCAGCTCCCAGGGAATGCGGCAAGAGACCCAGTACTTC. Its translation is CASSSQGMRQETQYF.

This clonotype appeared many times. This rearrangement joins TRBV6-5 to TRBJ1-1, with D unresolved. The CDR3 extends over 16 amino acids. The germline CDR1 and CDR2 sequences are MNHEY and SVGAGI. V dropped 0 bases and J dropped 4 bases, with 15 bases sitting between them. The CDR3: CASSYSIGIVGTEAFF. The CDR3 DNA follows: TGTGCCAGCAGTTACTCGATCGGGATTGTTGGCACTGAAGCTTTCTTT.

This clonotype has at least ten counts. The DNA of the CDR3 is TGTGCCACCAGTGATTTTACAGGGACGGACTATGGCTACACCTTC. Encoded protein: CATSDFTGTDYGYTF. The rearrangement links TRBV24-1 to TRBJ1-2, with a weak D call TRBD1 (6 bases). The CDR3 loop spans 15 amino acids. Trimming cost V 1 base and J 3 bases, with 11 bases left between them. The germline V gene has CDR1 KGHDR and CDR2 SFDVKD.

On this clonotype: A read error may produce the germline difference seen at one junction end. The chain employs TRBV10-3 and TRBJ1-4; D is unclear. The length of the CDR3 is 15 residues. Germline V gives CDR1 ENHRY, CDR2 SYGVKD. The CDR3 sequence: CAISQARATNENLFF. CDR3 nucleotides: TGTGCCATCAGTCAAGCCCGAGCAACTAATGAAAATCTGTTTTTT.

This clonotype was found many times. The V and J genes are TRBV29-1 and TRBJ1-2; D remains ambiguous. Trimming pared 8 bases from V and 5 bases from J, leaving 18 bases between. Germline assignment: CDR1 SQVTM and CDR2 ANQGSEA. The CDR3 runs 13 residues. The CDR3 region is CSIQRGRTYGYTF. The DNA of the CDR3 is TGCAGCATACAACGCGGACGGACTTATGGCTACACCTTC.